A selection of T cell receptor beta chains follows, all from one sample in a study of cytomegalovirus exposure and HLA in healthy donors. Clones were read by immunoSEQ multiplex PCR, and TCRdb kept only the in-frame ones, dropping some. This table holds about 130,000 clones, 70% to 80% found once. Sample: PBMCs. These receptors all stem from a woman in her fifties or sixties in good health and CMV-seronegative. CDR3s include the opening cysteine and the closing phenylalanine or tryptophan. A D gene is named only where the DNA matches it firmly. The listing skips clone size in some rows; elsewhere it reads once, few, many or a size class.

J gene | clone size | D gene | V gene | CDR3 length | CDR3 protein | CDR3 DNA
TRBJ1-5 | - | TRBD1 | TRBV28 | 21 | CASSLMGGVGTADSLNQPQHF | TGTGCCAGCAGTTTGATGGGCGGTGTGGGGACAGCCGACTCTTTGAATCAGCCCCAGCATTTT
TRBJ2-1 | - | - | TRBV9 | 13 | CASSEAGPDEQFF | TGTGCCAGCAGCGAGGCGGGTCCGGATGAGCAGTTCTTC
TRBJ1-2 | - | - | TRBV14 | 15 | CASSQVRGPGYGYTF | TGTGCCAGCAGTCAGGTTCGAGGGCCAGGCTATGGCTACACCTTC
TRBJ1-3 | once | - | TRBV7-6 | 17 | CASSLGSGLRSGNTIYF | TGTGCCAGCAGCTTAGGATCCGGACTCCGCTCTGGAAACACCATATATTTT
TRBJ1-1 | - | - | TRBV9 | 14 | CASSTSPQVRDCLF | TGTGCCAGCAGCACCTCCCCCCAGGTTCGGGACTGCCTCTTT
TRBJ2-1 | - | TRBD1 | TRBV27 | 18 | CASSFLSGGQGSYNEQFF | TGTGCCAGCAGTTTCCTCTCCGGGGGACAGGGTTCCTACAATGAGCAGTTCTTC
TRBJ2-7 | - | - | TRBV4-2 | 17 | CASSQDRGILGNYEQYF | TGTGCCAGCAGCCAAGATCGAGGCATCCTAGGCAACTACGAGCAGTACTTC
TRBJ1-1 | - | - | TRBV27 | 14 | CASSLSWGHTEAFF | TGTGCCAGCAGTTTATCTTGGGGCCACACTGAAGCTTTCTTT
TRBJ2-3 | - | TRBD1 | TRBV6-1 | 15 | CASSAGTGGGNTQYF | TGTGCCAGCAGTGCCGGGACAGGGGGAGGAAATACGCAGTATTTT
TRBJ2-7 | - | TRBD2 | TRBV4-3 | 19 | CASSQEQFGLAGSSYEQYF | TGCGCCAGCAGCCAAGAACAGTTTGGACTAGCGGGATCGAGCTACGAGCAGTACTTC
TRBJ2-7 | - | - | TRBV6-5 | 15 | CASSYYGGPAYEQYF | TGTGCCAGCAGTTACTACGGGGGACCCGCCTACGAGCAGTACTTC
TRBJ2-5 | - | TRBD1 | TRBV5-4 | 15 | CASSPRQGQGETQYF | TGTGCCAGCAGCCCGAGGCAGGGACAGGGAGAGACCCAGTACTTC
TRBJ2-2 | once | TRBD1 | TRBV27 | 15 | CASSLKGAVTGELFF | TGTGCCAGCAGTTTAAAGGGGGCGGTCACCGGGGAGCTGTTTTTT
TRBJ1-1 | - | - | TRBV4-3 | 14 | CASSQGRQGIEAFF | TGCGCCAGCAGCCAAGGACGGCAGGGGATTGAAGCTTTCTTT
TRBJ1-1 | - | - | TRBV6-4 | 14 | CASSDGTTNTEAFF | TGTGCCAGCAGTGATGGGACAACGAACACTGAAGCTTTCTTT
TRBJ2-5 | - | TRBD2 | TRBV28 | 18 | CASSFSRGGRAIQETQYF | TGTGCCAGCAGTTTCTCGCGGGGCGGGAGGGCGATACAAGAGACCCAGTACTTC
TRBJ1-2 | - | - | TRBV19 | 16 | CASSSGTLAVRRGYTF | TGTGCCAGTAGTAGCGGGACCCTCGCGGTTAGGCGTGGCTACACCTTC
TRBJ2-3 | - | - | TRBV7-2 | 14 | CASSLAPYTDTQYF | TGTGCCAGCAGCTTAGCGCCCTATACAGATACGCAGTATTTT
TRBJ1-5 | - | - | TRBV7-8 | 15 | CASSLAQGRGQPQHF | TGTGCCAGCAGCTTAGCGCAGGGTCGAGGACAGCCCCAGCATTTT
TRBJ1-2 | - | - | TRBV2 | 12 | CASSEAADGYTF | TGTGCCAGCAGTGAAGCGGCAGATGGCTACACCTTC
TRBJ1-4 | - | TRBD1 | TRBV28 | 15 | CASSRTGGSNEKLFF | TGTGCCAGCAGTAGGACAGGGGGCAGTAATGAAAAACTGTTTTTT
TRBJ1-5 | - | TRBD1 | TRBV28 | 16 | CASSLDRGNSNQPQHF | TGTGCCAGCAGTTTGGACAGGGGGAATAGCAATCAGCCCCAGCATTTT
TRBJ2-7 | - | - | TRBV5-1 | 13 | CASSLSPGGIKYF | TGCGCCAGCAGCTTATCCCCAGGGGGGATTAAGTACTTC
TRBJ2-1 | - | TRBD2 | TRBV6-5 | 16 | CASSYWGGSSYNEQFF | TGTGCCAGCAGTTACTGGGGCGGGAGCTCCTACAATGAGCAGTTCTTC
TRBJ1-1 | - | - | TRBV14 | 16 | CASSQVIPTGNTEAFF | TGTGCCAGCAGCCAAGTGATCCCCACAGGGAACACTGAAGCTTTCTTT
TRBJ1-2 | - | - | TRBV6-5 | 14 | CASSYSTRGYGYTF | TGTGCCAGCAGTTACTCGACTAGGGGTTATGGCTACACCTTC
TRBJ2-7 | - | - | TRBV5-1 | 14 | CASSLKGNTYEQYF | TGCGCCAGCAGCTTAAAGGGGAACACCTACGAGCAGTACTTC
TRBJ2-5 | - | - | TRBV12-2 | 14 | CASRLGLRGETQYF | TGTGCAAGTCGATTAGGGTTACGGGGGGAGACCCAGTACTTC
TRBJ2-3 | - | - | TRBV28 | 14 | CASSLGGDTDTQYF | TGTGCCAGCAGTTTAGGAGGAGACACAGATACGCAGTATTTT
TRBJ2-1 | once | TRBD2 | TRBV13 | 18 | CASSSDGLAGGQYNEQFF | TGTGCCAGCAGCTCCGACGGACTAGCGGGAGGGCAATACAATGAGCAGTTCTTC
TRBJ2-2 | - | TRBD2 | TRBV7-8 | 17 | CASSLAGTSGNTGELFF | TGTGCCAGCAGCTTAGCAGGGACTAGCGGTAACACCGGGGAGCTGTTTTTT
TRBJ1-2 | - | TRBD1 | TRBV19 | 15 | CASSIDRQGGLGYTF | TGTGCCAGTAGTATAGATCGACAGGGAGGCCTGGGCTACACCTTC
TRBJ2-3 | - | TRBD1 | TRBV6-6 | 15 | CASSPDRAAFGTQYF | TGTGCCAGCAGCCCGGACAGGGCCGCTTTTGGTACGCAGTATTTT
TRBJ2-1 | - | - | TRBV7-8 | 15 | CASSLATTLFNEQFF | TGTGCCAGCAGCTTAGCGACTACACTTTTCAATGAGCAGTTCTTC
TRBJ2-7 | - | TRBD2 | TRBV4-2 | 18 | CASSQEVRLAGVGYEQYF | TGTGCCAGCAGCCAAGAGGTTCGACTAGCGGGAGTTGGTTACGAGCAGTACTTC
TRBJ1-5 | few | TRBD1 | TRBV10-2 | 17 | CASSEATGRRGNQPQHF | TGCGCCAGCAGTGAGGCGACAGGGAGGAGGGGCAATCAGCCCCAGCATTTT
TRBJ2-5 | - | - | TRBV30 | 15 | CAWSEFGASTGEQYF | TGTGCCTGGAGCGAATTCGGGGCAAGCACGGGAGAGCAGTACTTC
TRBJ2-3 | - | - | TRBV29-1 | 14 | CSVGLDRSTDTQYF | TGCAGCGTCGGTCTTGACAGAAGCACAGATACGCAGTATTTT
TRBJ1-1 | - | - | TRBV4-2 | 15 | CASSQASGADTEAFF | TGTGCCAGCAGCCAAGCTTCAGGGGCTGACACTGAAGCTTTCTTT
TRBJ1-2 | - | - | TRBV6-5 | 15 | CASSSLAGGSYGYTF | TGTGCCAGCAGCTCCCTGGCGGGGGGGTCCTATGGCTACACCTTC
TRBJ1-5 | - | - | TRBV28 | 15 | CASSRDTNSNQPQHF | TGTGCCAGCTCCCGGGACACCAATAGCAATCAGCCCCAGCATTTT
TRBJ1-5 | - | TRBD1 | TRBV30 | 14 | CAWSVDRVGQPQHF | TGTGCCTGGAGTGTCGACAGGGTTGGTCAGCCCCAGCATTTT
TRBJ1-1 | - | TRBD1 | TRBV5-4 | 15 | CASSPRQGAGTEAFF | TGTGCCAGCAGCCCTCGACAGGGGGCGGGGACTGAAGCTTTCTTT
TRBJ2-1 | - | - | TRBV6-6 | 11 | CASSLRGEQFF | TGTGCCAGCAGCCTTCGGGGAGAGCAGTTCTTC
TRBJ1-2 | - | - | TRBV19 | 13 | CASMEIKGYGYTF | TGTGCCAGTATGGAGATTAAAGGCTATGGCTACACCTTC
TRBJ1-1 | - | - | TRBV11-2 | 12 | CATSGRVGEAFF | TGTGCCACCAGTGGCAGGGTCGGTGAAGCTTTCTTT
TRBJ2-1 | - | TRBD2 | TRBV9 | 14 | CASSVGLAGVEQFF | TGTGCCAGCAGCGTAGGACTAGCGGGAGTTGAGCAGTTCTTC
TRBJ2-1 | - | TRBD1 | TRBV5-6 | 17 | CASRYPGQGIGYNEQFF | TGTGCCAGCAGGTACCCGGGACAGGGAATCGGCTACAATGAGCAGTTCTTC
TRBJ1-4 | - | - | TRBV5-6 | 15 | CASSSKTRAAGKLFF | TGTGCCAGCAGTTCGAAAACCCGAGCGGCCGGAAAACTGTTTTTT
TRBJ1-1 | - | TRBD1 | TRBV9 | 14 | CASTIGDSDTEAFF | TGTGCCAGCACCATCGGGGACAGCGACACTGAAGCTTTCTTT
TRBJ1-1 | - | TRBD1 | TRBV30 | 14 | CAWSRTGYDTEAFF | TGTGCCTGGAGTCGGACAGGGTATGACACTGAAGCTTTCTTT
TRBJ2-5 | - | TRBD2 | TRBV5-5 | 14 | CASSSGLAQETQYF | TGTGCCAGCAGCTCAGGACTAGCGCAAGAGACCCAGTACTTC
TRBJ1-5 | once | TRBD1 | TRBV6-1 | 16 | CASSEGTGVGGQPQHF | TGTGCCAGCAGTGAAGGAACAGGGGTGGGTGGTCAGCCCCAGCATTTT
TRBJ2-3 | - | TRBD2 | TRBV9 | 19 | CASSVALGLAGLSTDTQYF | TGTGCCAGCAGCGTAGCCCTCGGACTAGCGGGGCTCAGCACAGATACGCAGTATTTT
TRBJ2-1 | - | - | TRBV11-2 | 15 | CASSLGREYHNEQFF | TGTGCCAGCAGCTTGGGCCGGGAGTACCACAATGAGCAGTTCTTC
TRBJ2-1 | - | TRBD2 | TRBV9 | 16 | CASSAPGTSGYNEQFF | TGTGCCAGCAGCGCCCCCGGGACTAGCGGCTACAATGAGCAGTTCTTC
TRBJ2-2 | - | - | TRBV10-2 | 14 | CASSGVREAGELFF | TGCGCCAGCAGTGGGGTCAGGGAGGCCGGGGAGCTGTTTTTT
TRBJ2-4 | - | TRBD1 | TRBV7-3 | 13 | CASSPGTGNIQYF | TGTGCCAGCAGCCCCGGGACAGGGAACATTCAGTACTTC
TRBJ2-1 | - | TRBD2 | TRBV5-1 | 16 | CASSGSAGVAYNEQFF | TGCGCCAGCAGCGGCTCGGCGGGAGTGGCCTACAATGAGCAGTTCTTC
TRBJ2-5 | - | - | TRBV7-6 | 14 | CASSLTTGIETQYF | TGTGCCAGCAGCCTAACGACCGGGATCGAGACCCAGTACTTC